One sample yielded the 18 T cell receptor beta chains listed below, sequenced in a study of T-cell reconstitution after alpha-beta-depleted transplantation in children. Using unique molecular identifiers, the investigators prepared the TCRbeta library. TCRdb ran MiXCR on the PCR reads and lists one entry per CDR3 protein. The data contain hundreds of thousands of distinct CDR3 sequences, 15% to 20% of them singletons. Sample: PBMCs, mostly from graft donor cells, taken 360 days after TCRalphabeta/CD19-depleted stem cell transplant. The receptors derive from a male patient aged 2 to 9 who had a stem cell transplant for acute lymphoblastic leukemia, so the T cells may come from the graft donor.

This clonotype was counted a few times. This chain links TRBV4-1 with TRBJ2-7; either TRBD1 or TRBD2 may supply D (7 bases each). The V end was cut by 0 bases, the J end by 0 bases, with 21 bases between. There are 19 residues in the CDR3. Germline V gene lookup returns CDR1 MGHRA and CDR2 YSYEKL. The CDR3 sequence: CASSQDPSGGQRSSYEQYF. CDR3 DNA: TGCGCCAGCAGCCAAGATCCATCGGGGGGACAGCGGAGCTCCTACGAGCAGTACTTC.

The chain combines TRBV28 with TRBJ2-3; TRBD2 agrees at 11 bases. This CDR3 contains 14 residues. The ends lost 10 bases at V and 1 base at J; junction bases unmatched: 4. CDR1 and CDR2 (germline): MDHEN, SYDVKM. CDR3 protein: CATGTSGGTDTQYF. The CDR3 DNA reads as TGTGCCACCGGGACTAGCGGAGGCACAGATACGCAGTATTTT. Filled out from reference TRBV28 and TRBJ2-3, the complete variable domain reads DVKVTQSSRYLVKRTGEKVFLECVQDMDHENMFWYRQDPGLGLRLIYFSYDVKMKEKGDIPEGYSVSREKKERFSLILESASTNQTSMYLCATGTSGGTDTQYFGPGTRLTVL.

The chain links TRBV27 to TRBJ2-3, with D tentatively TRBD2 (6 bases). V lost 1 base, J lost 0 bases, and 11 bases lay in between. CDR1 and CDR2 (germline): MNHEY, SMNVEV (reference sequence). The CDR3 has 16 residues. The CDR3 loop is CASSLFRGGSTDTQYF. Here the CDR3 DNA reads TGTGCCAGCAGTTTATTTCGGGGAGGTAGCACAGATACGCAGTATTTT.

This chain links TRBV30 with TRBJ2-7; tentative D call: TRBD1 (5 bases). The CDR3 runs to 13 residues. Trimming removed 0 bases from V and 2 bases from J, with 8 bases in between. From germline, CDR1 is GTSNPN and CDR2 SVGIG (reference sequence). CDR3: CAWSVDRTYEQYF. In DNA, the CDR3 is TGTGCCTGGAGTGTTGACAGAACCTACGAGCAGTACTTC.

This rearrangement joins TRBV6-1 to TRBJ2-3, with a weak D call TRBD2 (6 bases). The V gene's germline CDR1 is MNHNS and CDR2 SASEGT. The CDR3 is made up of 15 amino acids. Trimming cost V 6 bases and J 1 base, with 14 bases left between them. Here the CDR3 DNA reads TGTGCCAGCAGCCCTTTCGGGAGTGGCACAGATACGCAGTATTTT. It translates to CASSPFGSGTDTQYF.

The CDR3 nucleotides read TGTGCCAGCAGACCCCACACTCTAGCGGGGTACAATGAGCAGTTCTTC. Translated: CASRPHTLAGYNEQFF. V usage is TRBV6-1 and J usage is TRBJ2-1, with 9 bases matching TRBD2. CDR1 MNHNS and CDR2 SASEGT come from the germline V gene. The CDR3 has 16 residues. Germline trimming cut 6 bases from V and 4 bases from J; bases unmatched to any gene: 10.

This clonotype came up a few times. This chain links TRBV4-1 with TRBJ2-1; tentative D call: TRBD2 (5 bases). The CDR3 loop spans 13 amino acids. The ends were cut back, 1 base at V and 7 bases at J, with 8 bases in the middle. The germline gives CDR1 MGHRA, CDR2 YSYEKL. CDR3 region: CASSQGRVNEQFF. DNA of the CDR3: TGCGCCAGCAGCCAAGGGCGGGTAAATGAGCAGTTCTTC.

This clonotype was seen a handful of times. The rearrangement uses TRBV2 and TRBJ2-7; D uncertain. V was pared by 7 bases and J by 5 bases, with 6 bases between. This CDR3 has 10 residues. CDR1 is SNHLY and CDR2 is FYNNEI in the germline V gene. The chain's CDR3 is CASTKDEQYF. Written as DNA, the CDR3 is TGTGCCAGCACGAAGGACGAGCAGTACTTC.

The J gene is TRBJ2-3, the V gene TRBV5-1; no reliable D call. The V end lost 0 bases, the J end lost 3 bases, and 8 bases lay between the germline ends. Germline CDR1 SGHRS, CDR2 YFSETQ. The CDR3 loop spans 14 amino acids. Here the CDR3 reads CASSLAGTTDTQYF. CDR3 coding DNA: TGCGCCAGCAGCTTGGCGGGTACGACAGATACGCAGTATTTT.

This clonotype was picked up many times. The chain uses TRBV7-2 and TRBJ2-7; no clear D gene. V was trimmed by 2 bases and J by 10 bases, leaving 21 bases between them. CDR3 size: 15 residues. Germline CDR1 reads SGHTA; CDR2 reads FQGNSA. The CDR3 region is CASSLQASRISDQYF. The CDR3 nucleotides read TGTGCCAGCAGCTTACAGGCCAGCCGGATCTCCGACCAGTACTTC.

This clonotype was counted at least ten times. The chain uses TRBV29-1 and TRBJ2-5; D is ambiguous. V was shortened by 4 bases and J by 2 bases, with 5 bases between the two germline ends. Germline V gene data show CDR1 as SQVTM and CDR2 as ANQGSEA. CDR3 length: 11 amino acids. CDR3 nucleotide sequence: TGCAGCGTTGGGCAGCAAGAGACCCAGTACTTC. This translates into CSVGQQETQYF.

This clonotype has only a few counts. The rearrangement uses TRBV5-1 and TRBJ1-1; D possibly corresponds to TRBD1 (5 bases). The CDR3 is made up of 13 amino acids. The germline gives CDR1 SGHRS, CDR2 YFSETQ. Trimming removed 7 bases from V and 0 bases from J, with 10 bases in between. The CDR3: CASYGDLNTEAFF. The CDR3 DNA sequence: TGCGCCAGCTATGGGGACTTGAACACTGAAGCTTTCTTT.

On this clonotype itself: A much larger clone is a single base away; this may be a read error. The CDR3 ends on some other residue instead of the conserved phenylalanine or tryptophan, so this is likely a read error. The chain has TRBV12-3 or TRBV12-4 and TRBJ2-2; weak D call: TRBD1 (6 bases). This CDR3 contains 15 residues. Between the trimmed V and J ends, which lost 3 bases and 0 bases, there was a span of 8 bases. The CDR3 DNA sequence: TGTGCCAGCAGTTTTGGACAGCCGAACACCGGGGAGCTGTTTCTT. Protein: CASSFGQPNTGELFL.

The DNA of the CDR3 is TGTGCCAGCATTCCGCTAGCGGGAGAGGGTGGGTACGAGCAGTACTTC. Its protein is CASIPLAGEGGYEQYF. The chain employs TRBV2 and TRBJ2-7; 10 bases match TRBD2. V lost 7 bases to trimming and J lost 4 bases; unmatched junction nucleotides: 13. The CDR3 consists of 16 residues. Germline CDR1 is SNHLY and CDR2 is FYNNEI. The full variable domain, its missing parts supplied by reference TRBV2 and TRBJ2-7, is EPEVTQTPSHQVTQMGQEVILRCVPISNHLYFYWYRQILGQKVEFLVSFYNNEISEKSEIFDDQFSVERPDGSNFTLKIRSTKLEDSAMYFCASIPLAGEGGYEQYFGPGTRLTVT.

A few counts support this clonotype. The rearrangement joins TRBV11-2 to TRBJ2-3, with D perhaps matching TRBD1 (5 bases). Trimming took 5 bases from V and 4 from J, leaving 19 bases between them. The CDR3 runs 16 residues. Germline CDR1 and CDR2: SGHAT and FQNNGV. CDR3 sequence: CASSPRGRGTSDTQYF. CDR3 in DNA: TGTGCCAGCAGCCCAAGGGGTAGGGGCACATCAGATACGCAGTATTTT.

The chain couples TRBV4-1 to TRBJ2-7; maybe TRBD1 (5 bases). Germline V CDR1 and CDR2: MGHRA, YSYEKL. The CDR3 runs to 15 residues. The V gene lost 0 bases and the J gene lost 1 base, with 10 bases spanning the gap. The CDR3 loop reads CASSQDPGHSYEQYF. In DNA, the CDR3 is TGCGCCAGCAGCCAAGACCCTGGACATTCCTACGAGCAGTACTTC.

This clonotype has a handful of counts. CDR3 sequence reads: CASSQAGLNTNTGELFF. DNA of the CDR3: TGCGCCAGCAGCCAGGCGGGACTCAATACGAACACCGGGGAGCTGTTTTTT. This chain uses TRBV5-1 with TRBJ2-2, with D possibly being TRBD2 (6 bases). V was clipped by 4 bases and J by 0 bases, with 16 bases between them. The CDR3 runs to 17 residues. CDR1 SGHRS and CDR2 YFSETQ come from the germline V gene.

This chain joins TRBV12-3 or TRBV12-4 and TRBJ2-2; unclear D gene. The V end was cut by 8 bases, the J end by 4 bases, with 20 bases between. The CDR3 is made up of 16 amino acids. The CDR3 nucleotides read TGTGCCAGCCGCCCGCAAGCCCGACGAACCACCGGGGAGCTGTTTTTT. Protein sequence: CASRPQARRTTGELFF.